These 9 T cell receptor beta chains were all obtained from the same sample, sequenced in a study of shared clonotypes between healthy human individuals. Sequencing was performed with immunoSEQ multiplex PCR; in TCRdb, only in-frame clones are kept and a portion is missing. This table holds roughly 720,000 clones, around 90% found once. Sequences were obtained from memory CD8+ T cells from PBMCs. Regarding subset: CD45RO+ cells pooled with CCR7-negative TemRA cells. Receptors were obtained from a man aged 18 to 29 in good health. Some clones in this sample may be carry-over from other donors' samples.

This clone has a single count. This sequence joins TRBV6-5 and TRBJ1-2, with D perhaps matching TRBD1 (5 bases). CDR1 is MNHEY, CDR2 SVGAGI, per germline. The CDR3 is 14 residues long. V lost 8 bases, J lost 2 bases, and 15 bases lay in between. The CDR3 region is CASRRRGENYGYTF. CDR3 DNA: TGTGCCAGCCGCCGTCGGGGGGAAAACTATGGCTACACCTTC.

This chain links TRBV5-4 with TRBJ2-1; TRBD2 matches 12 bases. The CDR3 length is 16 residues. Germline V lookup: CDR1 SGHNT, CDR2 YYREEE (reference sequence). Trimming at V came to 4 bases and at J to 5 bases, leaving 7 bases not matched to a gene. CDR3 region: CASSRGTSGPNNEQFF. The CDR3 DNA reads as TGTGCCAGCAGCCGCGGGACTAGCGGGCCTAACAATGAGCAGTTCTTC.

A single count supports this clone. The genes are TRBV27 and TRBJ2-1, with 8 bases aligning to TRBD2. The CDR3 contains 16 residues. The V and J ends lost 4 bases and 2 bases, in that order; junction bases with no gene match: 7. The germline CDR1 and CDR2 sequences are MNHEY and SMNVEV (reference sequence). The CDR3, as DNA: TGTGCCAGCAGTTATTCCGGGAGGGCCGCCTACAATGAGCAGTTCTTC. Protein sequence: CASSYSGRAAYNEQFF.

This clone occurred once. The chain links TRBV15 to TRBJ2-7; TRBD2 is a possible D gene (6 bases). Germline CDR1 is LNHNV and CDR2 is YYDKDF (reference sequence). The V and J ends lost 0 bases and 2 bases respectively, with 11 bases between them. The CDR3 has 15 residues. CDR3 residues: CATSRDRTIAYEQYF. CDR3 nucleotides: TGTGCCACCAGCAGAGATCGGACTATCGCCTACGAGCAGTACTTC.

This chain joins TRBV9 and TRBJ2-5; D ambiguous. The V gene's germline CDR1 is SGDLS and CDR2 YYNGEE. CDR3 length: 15 amino acids. Trimming left V 1 base short and J 0 bases short, with 10 bases between. The CDR3 is CASSVRYRNQETQYF. For the CDR3, the DNA is TGTGCCAGCAGCGTACGTTACCGAAACCAAGAGACCCAGTACTTC.

This chain joins TRBV6-5 and TRBJ2-7, with 7 nucleotides matching TRBD1. Germline CDR1 is MNHEY and CDR2 is SVGAGI. V was clipped by 7 bases and J by 5 bases; unmatched bases: 11. The CDR3 consists of 14 residues. The CDR3 spells CASIDPGGSHEQYF. In DNA form, the CDR3 reads TGTGCCAGCATCGATCCAGGGGGTTCTCACGAGCAGTACTTC.

The chain is built from TRBV19 and TRBJ2-5, with D perhaps matching TRBD1 (6 bases). The CDR3 spans 14 residues. Germline-derived CDR1 and CDR2 are LNHDA and SQIVND (reference sequence). V was pared by 1 base and J by 5 bases, with 11 bases between. The CDR3, as DNA: TGTGCCAGTAGTATAGGCTGGGACAAGGAGACCCAGTACTTC. It specifies CASSIGWDKETQYF.

The chain uses TRBV5-5 and TRBJ2-7, with TRBD1 matching 10 bases. The germline V gene has CDR1 SGHKS and CDR2 YYEKEE (reference sequence). The CDR3 length is 16 residues. V trimming: 1 base; J trimming: 1 base; junction bases outside the gene matches: 5. DNA for the CDR3: TGTGCCAGCAGCTTGTCCCGGACAGGGGGTTCCTACGAGCAGTACTTC. This codes for CASSLSRTGGSYEQYF.

The rearrangement joins TRBV10-3 to TRBJ2-7; TRBD2 is a possible D gene (6 bases). Trimming took off 10 bases at V and 4 bases at J, with 17 bases between the two ends. CDR1 is ENHRY and CDR2 is SYGVKD in the germline V gene. CDR3 length: 13 residues. In DNA form, the CDR3 reads TGTGCCACAAAACGGGAGACGGATTACGAGCAGTACTTC. Amino acid sequence: CATKRETDYEQYF.